The clone carrying this T cell receptor (beta chain) was found a few times. The antigen is not known. J was trimmed by 5 bases and V by 7 bases; bases with no gene match: 13. This CDR3 is built from 15 residues. Germline V gives CDR1 LNHDA, CDR2 SQIVND (reference sequence). Here immunoSEQ multiplex PCR was the method, and the copy in TCRdb shows in-frame clones only, minus some. Found here are approximately 11,000 clones, 29% of them singletons; the top ten hold around 5%. The sample is drawn from a study of T cells in localized non-small cell lung cancer. Study findings and constraints: A raised T cell density in blood coincided with lengthier overall survival. The study sequenced only one region of the tumor. As a result, intratumor heterogeneity could not be excluded and remains possible. Uninvolved adjacent lung showed peak T cell clonality, exceeding tumor.

The rearrangement links TRBV19 to TRBJ1-1, with TRBD1 identical over 7 bases. This TCR was sampled from a man between 40 and 70 years old with stage I lung adenocarcinoma. Material: lung tumor tissue, obtained before any cancer treatment. CDR3 protein: CASISWPGGYTEAFF. The CDR3 nucleotides read TGTGCCAGTATAAGCTGGCCAGGGGGGTATACTGAAGCTTTCTTT.